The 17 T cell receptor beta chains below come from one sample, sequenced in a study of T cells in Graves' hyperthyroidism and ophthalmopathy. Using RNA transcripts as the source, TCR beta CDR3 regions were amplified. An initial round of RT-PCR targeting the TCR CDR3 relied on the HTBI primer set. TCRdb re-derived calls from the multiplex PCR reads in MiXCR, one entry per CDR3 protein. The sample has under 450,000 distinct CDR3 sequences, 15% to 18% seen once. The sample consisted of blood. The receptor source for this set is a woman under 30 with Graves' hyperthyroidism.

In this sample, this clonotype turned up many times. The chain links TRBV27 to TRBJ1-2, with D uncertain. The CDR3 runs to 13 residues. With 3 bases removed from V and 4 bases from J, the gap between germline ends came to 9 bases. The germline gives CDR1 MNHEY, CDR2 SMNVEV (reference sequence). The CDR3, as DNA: TGTGCCAGCAGTTTCGCTGGGTTCTATGGCTACACCTTC. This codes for CASSFAGFYGYTF.

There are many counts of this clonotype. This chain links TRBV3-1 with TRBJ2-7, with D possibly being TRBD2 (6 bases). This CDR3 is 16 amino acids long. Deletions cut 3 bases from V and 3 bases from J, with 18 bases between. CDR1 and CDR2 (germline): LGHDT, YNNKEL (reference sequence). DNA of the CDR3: TGTGCCAGCAGCCAGAGATCCGGGACTTACCACTACGAGCAGTACTTC. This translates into CASSQRSGTYHYEQYF.

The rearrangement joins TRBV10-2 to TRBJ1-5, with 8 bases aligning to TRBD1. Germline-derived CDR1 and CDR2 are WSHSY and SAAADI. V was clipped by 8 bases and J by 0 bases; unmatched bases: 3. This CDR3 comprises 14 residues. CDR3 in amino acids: CASRGQVSNQPQHF. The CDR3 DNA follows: TGCGCCAGCCGGGGACAGGTTAGCAATCAGCCCCAGCATTTT.

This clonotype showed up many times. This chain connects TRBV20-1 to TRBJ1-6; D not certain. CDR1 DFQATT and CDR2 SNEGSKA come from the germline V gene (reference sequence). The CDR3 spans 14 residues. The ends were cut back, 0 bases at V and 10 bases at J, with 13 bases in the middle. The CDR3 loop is CSAREGGEGSPLHF. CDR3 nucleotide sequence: TGCAGTGCTAGAGAAGGCGGGGAGGGATCACCCCTCCACTTT.

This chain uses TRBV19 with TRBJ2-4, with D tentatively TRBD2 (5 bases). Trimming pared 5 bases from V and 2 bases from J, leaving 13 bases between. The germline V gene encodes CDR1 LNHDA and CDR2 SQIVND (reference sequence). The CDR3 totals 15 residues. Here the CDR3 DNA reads TGTGCCAGTAGTTCAACGGAGGAACCCAAAAACATTCAGTACTTC. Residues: CASSSTEEPKNIQYF.

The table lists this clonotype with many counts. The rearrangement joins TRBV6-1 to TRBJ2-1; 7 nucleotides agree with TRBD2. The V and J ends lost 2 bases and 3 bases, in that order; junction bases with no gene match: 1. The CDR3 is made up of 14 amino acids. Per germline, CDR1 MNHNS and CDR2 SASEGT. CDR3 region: CASSELAGYNEQFF. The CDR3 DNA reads TGTGCCAGCAGTGAATTAGCGGGCTACAATGAGCAGTTCTTC.

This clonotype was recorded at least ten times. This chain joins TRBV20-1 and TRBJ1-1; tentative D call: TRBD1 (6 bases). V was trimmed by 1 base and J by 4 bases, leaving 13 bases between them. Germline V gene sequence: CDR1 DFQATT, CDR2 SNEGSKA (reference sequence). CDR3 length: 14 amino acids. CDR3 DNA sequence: TGCAGTGCTAGAGCTTTGGGGGCGGGCACTGAAGCTTTCTTT. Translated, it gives CSARALGAGTEAFF.

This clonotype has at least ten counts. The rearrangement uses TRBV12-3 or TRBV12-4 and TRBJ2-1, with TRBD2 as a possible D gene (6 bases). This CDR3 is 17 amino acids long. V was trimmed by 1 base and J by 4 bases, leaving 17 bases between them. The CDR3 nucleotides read TGTGCCAGCAGTTTAGACGCACTGGCGGGGTTTTACAATGAGCAGTTCTTC. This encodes CASSLDALAGFYNEQFF.

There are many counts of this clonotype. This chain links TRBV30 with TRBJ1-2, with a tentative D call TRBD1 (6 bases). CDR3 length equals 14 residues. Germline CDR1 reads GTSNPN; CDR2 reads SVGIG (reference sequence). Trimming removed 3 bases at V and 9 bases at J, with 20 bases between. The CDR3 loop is CAWSPDSRGLSYTF. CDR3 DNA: TGTGCCTGGAGCCCCGACAGCAGGGGATTAAGCTACACCTTC.

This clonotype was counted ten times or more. DNA for the CDR3: TGTGCCAGCAGCTTAGGACTAGGCGGTGAGCAGTTCTTC. Its translation is CASSLGLGGEQFF. This chain links TRBV11-1 with TRBJ2-1; the D gene is possibly TRBD2 (6 bases). Germline V gene data show CDR1 as SGHAT and CDR2 as FQDESV (reference sequence). Trimming cost V 1 base and J 9 bases, with 10 bases left between them. This CDR3 has 13 residues.

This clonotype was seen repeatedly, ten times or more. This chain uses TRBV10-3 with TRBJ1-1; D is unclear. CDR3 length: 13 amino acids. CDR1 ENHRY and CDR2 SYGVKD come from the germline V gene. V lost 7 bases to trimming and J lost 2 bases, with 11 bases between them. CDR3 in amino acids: CAITRTDNTEAFF. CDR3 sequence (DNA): TGTGCCATCACCCGGACTGATAACACTGAAGCTTTCTTT.

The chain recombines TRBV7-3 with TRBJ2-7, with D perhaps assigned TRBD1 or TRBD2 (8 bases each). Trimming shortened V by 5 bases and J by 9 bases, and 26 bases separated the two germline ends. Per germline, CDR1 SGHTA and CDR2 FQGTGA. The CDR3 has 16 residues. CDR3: CASSLRGPGREEVQYF. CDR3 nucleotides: TGTGCCAGCAGCCTCAGGGGGCCCGGGCGGGAGGAAGTGCAGTACTTC.

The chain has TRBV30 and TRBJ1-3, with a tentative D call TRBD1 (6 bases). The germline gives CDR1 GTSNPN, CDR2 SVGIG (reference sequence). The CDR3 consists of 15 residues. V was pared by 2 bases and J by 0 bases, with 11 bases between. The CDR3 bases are TGTGCCTGGAGTAGACAGGACCTCTCTGGAAACACCATATATTTT. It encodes CAWSRQDLSGNTIYF. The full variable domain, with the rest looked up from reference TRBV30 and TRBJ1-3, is SQTIHQWPATLVQPVGSPLSLECTVEGTSNPNLYWYRQAAGRGLQLLFYSVGIGQISSEVPQNLSASRPQDRQFILSSKKLLLSDSGFYLCAWSRQDLSGNTIYFGEGSWLTVV.

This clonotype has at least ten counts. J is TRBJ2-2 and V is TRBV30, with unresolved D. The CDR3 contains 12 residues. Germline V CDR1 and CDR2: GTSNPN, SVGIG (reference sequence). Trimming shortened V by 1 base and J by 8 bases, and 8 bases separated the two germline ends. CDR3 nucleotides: TGTGCCTGGAGTGCCCCGGAGGGGGAGCTGTTTTTT. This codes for CAWSAPEGELFF.

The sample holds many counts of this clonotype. The DNA of the CDR3 is TGTGCCAGCAGCCGCGGGGGGGGTTTAGCCAAAAACATTCAGTACTTC. Translated, it gives CASSRGGGLAKNIQYF. The genes are TRBV28 and TRBJ2-4, with 9 positions matching TRBD2. V was pared by 6 bases and J by 0 bases, with 6 bases of the junction left unmatched. This CDR3 is 16 amino acids long. CDR1 and CDR2 from the germline V gene are MDHEN and SYDVKM.

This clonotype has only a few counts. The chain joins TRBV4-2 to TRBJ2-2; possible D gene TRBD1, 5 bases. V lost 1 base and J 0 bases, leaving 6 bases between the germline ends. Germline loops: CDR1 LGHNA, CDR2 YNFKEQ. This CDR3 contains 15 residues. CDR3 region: CASSQGQPNTGELFF. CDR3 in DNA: TGTGCCAGCAGCCAAGGACAGCCGAACACCGGGGAGCTGTTTTTT.

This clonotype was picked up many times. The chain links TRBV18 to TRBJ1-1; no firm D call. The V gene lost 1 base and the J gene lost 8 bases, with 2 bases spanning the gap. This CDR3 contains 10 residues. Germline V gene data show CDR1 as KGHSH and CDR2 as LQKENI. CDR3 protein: CASSPQEAFF. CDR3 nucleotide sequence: TGTGCCAGCTCACCACAAGAAGCTTTCTTT.